These 28 T cell receptor beta chains were sequenced from one sample in a study of spatial heterogeneity in lung cancer. Whole-study findings and limits: Tumor mutation count correlated with how many alpha and beta TCRs expanded intratumorally.

This sample's time point: sample taken at primary tumor resection. No cognate antigen is known for these TCRs. A single record per CDR3 protein comes from TCRdb applying MiXCR to the 5' RACE reads. The sample shows 24,000 or so distinct CDR3 sequences, 8.8% of them seen only once. This specimen was lung tumor tissue, taken at surgery. These receptors came from a male donor with early-stage non-small cell lung cancer.

This clonotype was detected ten times or more. This rearrangement joins TRBV12-3 or TRBV12-4 to TRBJ1-2; D ambiguous. The length of the CDR3 is 14 residues. Trimming removed 3 bases at V and 0 bases at J, with 8 bases between. The CDR3 sequence is CASSFSFPNYGYTF. Here the CDR3 DNA reads TGTGCCAGCAGTTTCAGTTTCCCTAACTATGGCTACACCTTC.

The J gene is TRBJ2-3, the V gene TRBV11-2; 10 bases are a match to TRBD1. V shed 5 bases, J shed 5 bases, and the junction held 4 bases outside the gene matches. The germline CDR1 and CDR2 sequences are SGHAT and FQNNGV. This CDR3 has 14 amino acids. DNA for the CDR3: TGTGCCAGCAGCCAAGGACAGGGGGGAGATACGCAGTATTTT. This codes for CASSQGQGGDTQYF.

This clonotype was picked up a small number of times. One base away lies a much larger clone, so this may be a sequencing read error. This chain uses TRBV24-1 with TRBJ1-5, with 7 bases aligning to TRBD1. Germline V CDR1 and CDR2: KGHDR, SFDVKD. This CDR3 spans 14 amino acids. CDR3 in amino acids: CVTSGPTGSGPQHF. Written as DNA, the CDR3 is TGTGTCACCAGTGGCCCGACAGGGTCAGGGCCCCAGCATTTT.

The chain has TRBV13 and TRBJ1-2; a weak D match, TRBD1 (5 bases). V shed 3 bases and J shed 6 bases, with 14 bases lying between them. There are 14 residues in the CDR3. Germline V CDR1 and CDR2: PRHDT, FYEKMQ (reference sequence). CDR3 sequence: CASSFGHPPNGYTF. The CDR3 nucleotides are TGTGCCAGCAGCTTTGGACATCCTCCCAATGGCTACACCTTC.

This clonotype was observed a handful of times. The chain is built from TRBV6-1 and TRBJ2-1; TRBD1 matches at 8 bases. Trimming took 1 base from V and 2 from J; bases not matched to a gene: 16. The CDR3 runs 20 residues. From germline, CDR1 is MNHNS and CDR2 SASEGT. CDR3 sequence (DNA): TGTGCCAGCAGTGAAGGTGTAGGGCAGGGGGCGGTTGCGGCCTACAATGAGCAGTTCTTC. Translating it yields CASSEGVGQGAVAAYNEQFF.

This clonotype was found many times. The chain recombines TRBV12-3 or TRBV12-4 with TRBJ1-6; D remains ambiguous. The length of the CDR3 is 13 residues. The V and J ends lost 4 bases and 9 bases respectively, with 10 bases between them. CDR3 protein: CASSWARTSPLHF. In DNA form, the CDR3 reads TGTGCCAGCAGTTGGGCCCGGACTTCACCCCTCCACTTT.

J is TRBJ2-3 and V is TRBV7-2; 9 positions agree with TRBD1. Germline values: CDR1 SGHTA, CDR2 FQGNSA. Trimming removed 5 bases from V and 13 bases from J; junction bases left unmatched: 10. This CDR3 contains 13 residues. CDR3 region: CASSPRRDREEYF. CDR3 DNA sequence: TGTGCCAGCAGCCCCCGCCGGGACAGGGAGGAGTATTTT.

This clonotype was seen a few times. The rearrangement uses TRBV29-1 and TRBJ1-5, with D possibly matching TRBD1 (5 bases). The CDR3 runs to 12 residues. In germline, CDR1 is SQVTM, CDR2 ANQGSEA. V was clipped by 4 bases and J by 3 bases, with 7 bases between them. The CDR3, as DNA: TGCAGCGTTGCAGGGATCAATCAGCCCCAGCATTTT. Translation gives CSVAGINQPQHF.

By share, this clonotype ranks as medium-sized. The chain employs TRBV15 and TRBJ2-3, with 8 bases identical to TRBD1. Germline CDR1 and CDR2: LNHNV and YYDKDF (reference sequence). The CDR3 is 16 amino acids. V shed 0 bases and J 5 bases; nucleotides not matched to a gene: 7. The CDR3 here is CATSRDGTGSGDTQYF. Here the CDR3 DNA reads TGTGCCACCAGCAGAGATGGGACAGGTTCAGGAGATACGCAGTATTTT.

This clonotype was recorded many times. The chain recombines TRBV6-6 with TRBJ2-1; 10 positions agree with TRBD2. In germline, CDR1 is MNHNY, CDR2 SVGAGI (reference sequence). The CDR3 loop spans 14 amino acids. J was trimmed by 7 bases and V by 7 bases; bases with no gene match: 7. Here the CDR3 reads CASKASGGANEQFF. The CDR3 DNA reads TGTGCCAGCAAAGCCAGCGGGGGGGCGAATGAGCAGTTCTTC.

There are a few counts of this clonotype. This chain uses TRBV20-1 with TRBJ2-5; TRBD2 matches at 13 bases. Per germline, CDR1 DFQATT and CDR2 SNEGSKA (reference sequence). CDR3 length equals 17 residues. Trimming removed 0 bases from V and 5 bases from J; junction bases left unmatched: 9. CDR3 DNA sequence: TGCAGTGCTAGAGATCTCCGGACTAGCGGGAGTCAGGAGACCCAGTACTTC. Translating gives CSARDLRTSGSQETQYF.

By share, this clonotype counts as medium-sized. J is TRBJ1-2 and V is TRBV27, with D maybe TRBD1 (5 bases). V lost 6 bases, J lost 0 bases, and 20 bases lay in between. The germline gives CDR1 MNHEY, CDR2 SMNVEV (reference sequence). This CDR3 spans 17 amino acids. CDR3 residues: CASSRTSWGRTNYGYTF. The DNA for the CDR3 is TGTGCCAGCAGCCGCACATCCTGGGGCAGAACTAACTATGGCTACACCTTC.

There are a few counts of this clonotype. J is TRBJ1-5 and V is TRBV28; a weak D match, TRBD1 (5 bases). The germline V gene has CDR1 MDHEN and CDR2 SYDVKM. Trimming stripped 3 bases from V and 6 bases from J, with 12 bases between. CDR3 size: 14 residues. The DNA of the CDR3 is TGTGCCAGCAGTTTCCCGGGGGAGGGTCAGCCCCAGCATTTT. Translated: CASSFPGEGQPQHF.

The chain couples TRBV5-6 to TRBJ2-3; 14 nucleotides align to TRBD2. Germline V gene data show CDR1 as SGHDT and CDR2 as YYEEEE. This CDR3 region has 15 residues. Trimming took 4 bases from V and 6 from J; bases not matched to a gene: 4. This chain's CDR3 is CASSLGLAGVDTQYF. The CDR3 DNA is TGTGCCAGCAGCCTGGGACTAGCGGGAGTTGATACGCAGTATTTT.

The V and J genes are TRBV11-3 and TRBJ2-7; D remains unclear. V gave up 5 bases and J gave up 6 bases, with 8 bases separating them. The CDR3 extends over 11 amino acids. The germline CDR1 and CDR2 sequences are SGHNT and YENEEA. CDR3 loop: CASSPSGEQYF. In DNA, the CDR3 is TGTGCCAGCAGCCCTTCGGGCGAGCAGTACTTC.

The genes are TRBV20-1 and TRBJ2-5; 7 bases are shared with TRBD1. From germline, CDR1 is DFQATT and CDR2 SNEGSKA (reference sequence). CDR3 size: 14 residues. The J segment lost 1 base and the V segment lost 6 bases, leaving 8 bases of the junction unmatched. The CDR3 region has the DNA TGCAGTGCCTTGGACAGGAGAATCCAAGAGACCCAGTACTTC. Translated, it gives CSALDRRIQETQYF.

Within the sample, this clonotype is medium-sized. Likely a read error: the CDR3 ends without its conserved phenylalanine or tryptophan. The DNA is left out, because the CDR3 cannot be placed on it with certainty; the CDR3 is given as TCRdb lists it. This chain connects TRBV5-8 to TRBJ2-1; whether TRBD2, the table's D call, matches the DNA was not checked. In germline, CDR1 is SGHTS, CDR2 YDEGEE. The CDR3 is 10 residues long, ends included. CDR3 sequence: CASSSKIRLG.

This clonotype was observed a few times. The J gene is TRBJ2-2, the V gene TRBV24-1; 14 bases line up with TRBD2. Trimming removed 4 bases from V and 1 base from J; junction bases left unmatched: 4. CDR1 KGHDR and CDR2 SFDVKD come from the germline V gene. The CDR3 extends over 18 amino acids. CDR3 sequence reads: CATSDSGLAGVNTGELFF. As DNA, the CDR3 is TGTGCCACCAGTGACTCGGGACTAGCGGGGGTGAACACCGGGGAGCTGTTTTTT.

Remarks on this clonotype: A much more abundant neighbour one base away suggests this may be a read error. The J gene is TRBJ1-3, the V gene TRBV5-1, with D uncertain. Germline values: CDR1 SGHRS, CDR2 YFSETQ. The CDR3 runs to 13 residues. The CDR3 spells CANSQDGGNTIYF. CDR3 sequence (DNA): TGCGCCAACAGCCAGGACGGTGGAAACACCATATATTTT.

The table lists this clonotype with a few counts. This chain connects TRBV7-3 to TRBJ2-3; the D gene is possibly TRBD2 (5 bases). CDR3 length equals 15 residues. Germline V CDR1 and CDR2: SGHTA, FQGTGA. Trimming shortened V by 5 bases and J by 2 bases, and 14 bases separated the two germline ends. The CDR3: CASSSRGGYTDTQYF. Here the CDR3 DNA reads TGTGCCAGCAGCAGCCGTGGCGGGTACACAGATACGCAGTATTTT. The variable domain in full, completed from reference TRBV7-3 and TRBJ2-3, reads GAGVSQTPSNKVTEKGKYVELRCDPISGHTALYWYRQSLGQGPEFLIYFQGTGAADDSGLPNDRFFAVRPEGSVSTLKIQRTERGDSAVYLCASSSRGGYTDTQYFGPGTRLTVL.

This clonotype has only a few counts. The J gene is TRBJ2-7, the V gene TRBV29-1; no definite D call. Trimming shortened V by 5 bases and J by 5 bases, and 19 bases separated the two germline ends. The CDR3 totals 14 residues. Germline values: CDR1 SQVTM, CDR2 ANQGSEA. The CDR3 here is CSVLDPSSANEQYF. Written as DNA, the CDR3 is TGCAGCGTTTTGGACCCCTCTTCAGCCAACGAGCAGTACTTC.

This clonotype was detected ten times or more. V and J are TRBV29-1 and TRBJ1-2; D gene unclear. The V end lost 4 bases, the J end lost 3 bases, and 9 bases lay between the germline ends. The germline gives CDR1 SQVTM, CDR2 ANQGSEA. There are 12 residues in the CDR3. The CDR3 bases are TGCAGCGTTGCTTTTGGGGACTATGGCTACACCTTC. Protein sequence: CSVAFGDYGYTF.

This clonotype occurred many times. This sequence joins TRBV28 and TRBJ2-3; a weak D match, TRBD2 (6 bases). Between the trimmed V and J ends, which lost 6 bases and 1 base, there was a span of 14 bases. The CDR3 extends over 15 amino acids. Germline V gene data show CDR1 as MDHEN and CDR2 as SYDVKM. CDR3 DNA sequence: TGTGCCAGCAGATCGGCGGGGCAGGGCACAGATACGCAGTATTTT. This encodes CASRSAGQGTDTQYF. Looking up the rest from reference TRBV28 and TRBJ2-3 gives the full variable domain: DVKVTQSSRYLVKRTGEKVFLECVQDMDHENMFWYRQDPGLGLRLIYFSYDVKMKEKGDIPEGYSVSREKKERFSLILESASTNQTSMYLCASRSAGQGTDTQYFGPGTRLTVL.

The CDR3 nucleotides read TGCAGCGCGGACAGGGGGGCCTGGGGCACTGAAGCTTTCTTT. Protein: CSADRGAWGTEAFF. This chain links TRBV29-1 with TRBJ1-1, with 10 bases lining up with TRBD1. Germline CDR1 is SQVTM and CDR2 is ANQGSEA. J lost 4 bases, V lost 7 bases, and 9 bases had no gene match. There are 14 residues in the CDR3.

This clonotype was counted only a few times. The V call is TRBV18, the J call TRBJ2-5; 9 nucleotides align to TRBD2. J was trimmed by 1 base and V by 6 bases; bases with no gene match: 9. Germline V gene sequence: CDR1 KGHSH, CDR2 LQKENI. This CDR3 has 16 amino acids. The DNA of the CDR3 is TGTGCCAGCTCTTCGATCCTGACTAGCGGCCAAGAGACCCAGTACTTC. The encoded protein is CASSSILTSGQETQYF.

This clonotype was picked up many times. The chain couples TRBV4-2 to TRBJ1-6, with unresolved D. Trimming removed 0 bases at V and 7 bases at J, with 10 bases between. CDR3 size: 15 residues. CDR1 is LGHNA, CDR2 YNFKEQ, per germline. This CDR3 is CASSQERSGNSPLHF. The CDR3 DNA is TGTGCCAGCAGCCAAGAGAGGTCTGGCAATTCACCCCTCCACTTT.

There are a few counts of this clonotype. V usage is TRBV6-1 and J usage is TRBJ1-5, with D maybe TRBD1 (6 bases). The CDR3 covers 13 residues. The V gene lost 8 bases and the J gene lost 6 bases, with 14 bases spanning the gap. The germline gives CDR1 MNHNS, CDR2 SASEGT. Here the CDR3 DNA reads TGTGCCAGCGGGGAGGGGGAGGGTCAGCCCCAGCATTTT. Protein: CASGEGEGQPQHF.

On this clonotype: A read error may explain this, as a much larger clone is one base away. The genes are TRBV19 and TRBJ2-3, with 8 nucleotides matching TRBD1. In germline, CDR1 is LNHDA, CDR2 SQIVND (reference sequence). This CDR3 region has 15 residues. Unmatched junction bases numbered 13, after V lost 11 bases and J lost 3 bases. The CDR3 nucleotides are TGTGCCGGTACCGCATGGACAGGGCAGACAGATACGCAGTATTTT. Translating gives CAGTAWTGQTDTQYF.